The next 29 T cell receptor beta chains were all read from a single sample in a study of blood T cell repertoires in COVID-19. Data came from immunoSEQ multiplex PCR; TCRdb stores just in-frame clones and leaves some out. The data contain fewer than 250,000 clones, roughly 83% of them singletons. Sequencing used peripheral blood. These receptors were obtained from a woman aged 50 to 65 with acute or convalescent COVID-19.

This chain uses TRBV5-4 with TRBJ2-3; 8 bases line up with TRBD2. This CDR3 region has 16 residues. The J segment lost 5 bases and the V segment lost 0 bases, leaving 8 bases of the junction unmatched. The germline CDR1 and CDR2 sequences are SGHNT and YYREEE (reference sequence). The CDR3 nucleotides are TGTGCCAGCAGCTTGGGTGTCGGGGGGGCCGGAGATACGCAGTATTTT. Its translation: CASSLGVGGAGDTQYF.

The chain couples TRBV5-1 to TRBJ2-5; TRBD1 is a possible D gene (6 bases). Looked up from germline, CDR1 is SGHRS and CDR2 is YFSETQ. The CDR3 is made up of 14 amino acids. V was pared by 4 bases and J by 7 bases, with 17 bases between. The CDR3 reads CASSIDRSEGTQYF. CDR3 bases: TGCGCCAGCAGCATCGACAGGTCAGAGGGGACCCAGTACTTC.

The chain carries TRBV5-4 and TRBJ2-7; TRBD2 agrees at 8 bases. Trimming cost V 1 base and J 0 bases; bases outside gene matches: 0. In germline, CDR1 is SGHNT, CDR2 YYREEE (reference sequence). CDR3 length: 14 amino acids. CDR3: CASSLTSGSYEQYF. In nucleotides, the CDR3 is TGTGCCAGCAGCTTGACTAGCGGCTCCTACGAGCAGTACTTC.

The rearrangement joins TRBV5-1 to TRBJ2-1; no reliable D call. CDR3 length: 13 residues. Trimming took off 0 bases at V and 6 bases at J, with 7 bases between the two ends. The germline gives CDR1 SGHRS, CDR2 YFSETQ. CDR3 nucleotides: TGCGCCAGCAGCTTGGGGCCTAGCAATGAGCAGTTCTTC. Protein: CASSLGPSNEQFF.

The chain is built from TRBV6-1 and TRBJ2-3, with 12 positions matching TRBD2. After removal of 2 bases from V and 5 bases from J, the junction contained 8 bases not matched to a gene. The CDR3 is 17 amino acids. CDR1 is MNHNS and CDR2 is SASEGT in the germline V gene. The CDR3 region is CASSETGLAGILDTQYF. The CDR3 nucleotides read TGTGCCAGCAGTGAAACGGGACTAGCGGGCATCCTAGATACGCAGTATTTT.

The chain combines TRBV28 with TRBJ2-1; the match to TRBD2 covers 15 bases. After removal of 5 bases from V and 10 bases from J, the junction contained 6 bases not matched to a gene. The CDR3 is 15 amino acids. The germline V gene has CDR1 MDHEN and CDR2 SYDVKM. The CDR3 DNA reads as TGTGCCAGCAGTCCCGGACTAGCGGGAGGGCGGGAGCAGTTCTTC. Encoded protein: CASSPGLAGGREQFF.

The V call is TRBV28, the J call TRBJ1-5; D uncertain. The V gene lost 3 bases and the J gene lost 1 base, with 7 bases spanning the gap. CDR1 and CDR2 from the germline V gene are MDHEN and SYDVKM. The CDR3 has 14 residues. The CDR3: CASSLQESNQPQHF. Here the CDR3 DNA reads TGTGCCAGCAGTTTGCAGGAAAGCAATCAGCCCCAGCATTTT.

This clone came up a few times. V is TRBV6-6 and J is TRBJ2-7; 9 nucleotides agree with TRBD1. Germline V gives CDR1 MNHNY, CDR2 SVGAGI (reference sequence). Trimming at V came to 5 bases and at J to 1 base, leaving 12 bases not matched to a gene. The CDR3 is 17 amino acids. DNA of the CDR3: TGTGCCAGCAGTCCACGGACAGGGGTGGGGACTTCCTACGAGCAGTACTTC. Protein sequence: CASSPRTGVGTSYEQYF.

The genes are TRBV19 and TRBJ1-1; D gene ambiguous. V lost 3 bases and J 4 bases, leaving 15 bases between the germline ends. Germline V CDR1 and CDR2: LNHDA, SQIVND (reference sequence). The CDR3 has 15 residues. The CDR3 here is CASSISGERFTEAFF. The CDR3 DNA reads TGTGCCAGTAGTATCTCCGGGGAGAGGTTCACTGAAGCTTTCTTT.

For the CDR3, the DNA is TGTGCCAGCAGCCAGGCAGCGGGGGGGACGTCCAATGAGCAGTTCTTC. Protein: CASSQAAGGTSNEQFF. The gene calls are TRBV3-1 (or the pseudogene TRBV3-2) and TRBJ2-1; TRBD2 aligns across 10 bases. The CDR3 sequence is 16 residues long. CDR1 LGHDT and CDR2 YNNKEL come from the germline V gene (reference sequence). V gave up 3 bases and J gave up 6 bases; unmatched junction bases: 8.

The chain employs TRBV7-9 and TRBJ1-1; D remains unclear. Germline V gene data show CDR1 as SEHNR and CDR2 as FQNEAQ (reference sequence). V dropped 0 bases and J dropped 2 bases, with 10 bases sitting between them. The CDR3 extends over 15 amino acids. The CDR3 region is CASSLARSGNTEAFF. CDR3 sequence (DNA): TGTGCCAGCAGCTTAGCCCGCTCGGGTAACACTGAAGCTTTCTTT.

This clone showed up just a few times. The gene calls are TRBV11-2 and TRBJ2-1, with 13 bases matching TRBD2. V gave up 6 bases and J gave up 7 bases; unmatched junction bases: 15. The CDR3 loop spans 18 amino acids. The germline V gene has CDR1 SGHAT and CDR2 FQNNGV. The CDR3 DNA reads TGTGCCAGCAGTATACGGACTAGCGGGGGAGCTTTTTTTAATGAGCAGTTCTTC. Protein product: CASSIRTSGGAFFNEQFF.

The V gene is TRBV9, the J gene TRBJ2-3; 8 nucleotides match TRBD2. This CDR3 region has 15 residues. In germline, CDR1 is SGDLS, CDR2 YYNGEE. J lost 5 bases, V lost 4 bases, and 9 bases had no gene match. The CDR3 bases are TGTGCCAGCAGCCTACCCGGGGGGGCGGTAGATACGCAGTATTTT. Translation gives CASSLPGGAVDTQYF.

This clone was found once. V is TRBV6-1 and J is TRBJ2-5; D remains unclear. Trimming removed 3 bases at V and 0 bases at J, with 5 bases between. CDR1 and CDR2 from the germline V gene are MNHNS and SASEGT. The CDR3 consists of 13 residues. In nucleotides, the CDR3 is TGTGCCAGCAGTGACGACAACCAAGAGACCCAGTACTTC. It specifies CASSDDNQETQYF.

V is TRBV7-9 and J is TRBJ1-1; no definite D call. Germline CDR1 is SEHNR and CDR2 is FQNEAQ (reference sequence). Trimming shortened V by 1 base and J by 3 bases, and 12 bases separated the two germline ends. CDR3 size: 15 residues. CDR3 DNA: TGTGCCAGCAGCTTAGGGCGGGGTACGGACACTGAAGCTTTCTTT. It encodes CASSLGRGTDTEAFF.

The rearrangement joins TRBV19 to TRBJ1-1; 10 positions match TRBD1. The CDR3 is made up of 15 amino acids. Trimming cost V 7 bases and J 5 bases; bases outside gene matches: 10. CDR1 and CDR2 (germline): LNHDA, SQIVND (reference sequence). The CDR3, as DNA: TGTGCCAGTACCCCCGAGGGACAGGGGATTACTGAAGCTTTCTTT. Protein: CASTPEGQGITEAFF.

The chain carries TRBV28 and TRBJ1-1, with 8 bases identical to TRBD1. J gave up 4 bases and V 6 bases, and 10 bases lay outside the gene matches. Germline-derived CDR1 and CDR2 are MDHEN and SYDVKM. The CDR3 loop spans 15 amino acids. CDR3 protein: CASSLSRQGITEAFF. In nucleotides, the CDR3 is TGTGCCAGCAGCCTCAGCCGACAGGGGATCACTGAAGCTTTCTTT. Full variable domain (missing parts from reference TRBV28 and TRBJ1-1): DVKVTQSSRYLVKRTGEKVFLECVQDMDHENMFWYRQDPGLGLRLIYFSYDVKMKEKGDIPEGYSVSREKKERFSLILESASTNQTSMYLCASSLSRQGITEAFFGQGTRLTVV.

V usage is TRBV24-1 and J usage is TRBJ2-7, with D perhaps matching TRBD2 (6 bases). CDR1 and CDR2 (germline): KGHDR, SFDVKD. CDR3 length equals 11 residues. V shed 9 bases and J shed 5 bases, with 10 bases lying between them. CDR3 residues: CATGWGDEQYF. The CDR3 DNA reads as TGTGCCACCGGATGGGGGGACGAGCAGTACTTC.

The gene calls are TRBV3-1 (or the pseudogene TRBV3-2) and TRBJ2-4; a possible D gene is TRBD2 (7 bases). The V gene's germline CDR1 is LGHDT and CDR2 YNNKEL (reference sequence). Trimming took off 4 bases at V and 1 base at J, with 17 bases between the two ends. This CDR3 spans 17 amino acids. The CDR3 sequence is CASSLLKGGLAKNIQYF. The CDR3 nucleotides are TGTGCCAGCAGCCTTCTCAAGGGGGGGCTGGCCAAAAACATTCAGTACTTC.

The CDR3 coding sequence is TGTGCCAGCAGCGTAGACGCGGGGGGGCTCACAGATACGCAGTATTTT. Translated, it gives CASSVDAGGLTDTQYF. The chain joins TRBV9 to TRBJ2-3, with 9 bases fitting TRBD2. After removal of 0 bases from V and 2 bases from J, the junction contained 4 bases not matched to a gene. This CDR3 has 16 amino acids. The germline V gene has CDR1 SGDLS and CDR2 YYNGEE. Based on the CDR3 plus reference TRBV9 and TRBJ2-3, the full variable domain is DSGVTQTPKHLITATGQRVTLRCSPRSGDLSVYWYQQSLDQGLQFLIQYYNGEERAKGNILERFSAQQFPDLHSELNLSSLELGDSALYFCASSVDAGGLTDTQYFGPGTRLTVL.

This clone was seen only once. This chain joins TRBV4-1 and TRBJ2-7, with D perhaps TRBD2 (5 bases). Germline CDR1 MGHRA, CDR2 YSYEKL. CDR3 length: 14 residues. Trimming took 1 base from V and 0 from J, leaving 7 bases between them. CDR3 nucleotides: TGCGCCAGCAGCCAAGGAGACTACTCCTACGAGCAGTACTTC. Residues: CASSQGDYSYEQYF.

The chain joins TRBV13 to TRBJ2-1; 8 bases fit TRBD2. The CDR3 sequence is 14 residues long. Germline CDR1 reads PRHDT; CDR2 reads FYEKMQ (reference sequence). V gave up 3 bases and J gave up 9 bases; unmatched junction bases: 7. The CDR3 is CASSFSGRSGEQFF. CDR3 coding DNA: TGTGCCAGCAGCTTCAGCGGGAGATCCGGTGAGCAGTTCTTC.

V and J are TRBV6-4 and TRBJ2-2; 11 bases fit TRBD2. Germline CDR1 reads MRHNA; CDR2 reads SNTAGT. The junction had 1 base not matched to a gene; V was cut back by 7 bases and J by 6 bases. The CDR3 has 13 amino acids. CDR3 loop: CASKTSGAGELFF. Here the CDR3 DNA reads TGTGCCAGCAAGACTAGCGGGGCCGGGGAGCTGTTTTTT.

This sequence joins TRBV30 and TRBJ2-5, with a tentative D call TRBD1 (6 bases). The germline gives CDR1 GTSNPN, CDR2 SVGIG (reference sequence). The CDR3 runs to 13 residues. V lost 2 bases and J 5 bases, leaving 12 bases between the germline ends. CDR3 amino acids: CAWSYREFETQYF. The CDR3 coding sequence is TGTGCCTGGAGTTACAGGGAGTTCGAGACCCAGTACTTC.

The chain uses TRBV29-1 and TRBJ2-6; D gene unclear. CDR3 length: 14 residues. Deletions cut 1 base from V and 1 base from J, with 5 bases between. The V gene's germline CDR1 is SQVTM and CDR2 ANQGSEA. CDR3 nucleotide sequence: TGCAGCGTTGAAGGTAAATCTGGGGCCAACGTCCTGACTTTC. Its translation: CSVEGKSGANVLTF.

The V and J genes are TRBV7-2 and TRBJ1-1, with D possibly TRBD1 on 5 matching bases. With 5 bases removed from V and 1 base from J, the gap between germline ends came to 11 bases. This CDR3 has 14 amino acids. CDR1 and CDR2 (germline): SGHTA, FQGNSA. The CDR3 bases are TGTGCCAGCAGCAGAGACAGTCAGAACACTGAAGCTTTCTTT. Translation: CASSRDSQNTEAFF.

This clone occurred a few times. The J gene is TRBJ1-4, the V gene TRBV24-1; 7 bases line up with TRBD1. Germline CDR1 KGHDR, CDR2 SFDVKD. The CDR3 contains 15 residues. Losses at the gene ends were 2 bases for V and 4 bases for J; bases not matched to a gene: 3. The DNA for the CDR3 is TGTGCCACCAGTGATTCGGGACAGATTAATGAAAAACTGTTTTTT. It specifies CATSDSGQINEKLFF.

This rearrangement joins TRBV6-1 to TRBJ2-4, with 7 nucleotides matching TRBD2. Unmatched junction bases numbered 6, after V lost 1 base and J lost 3 bases. The CDR3 extends over 16 amino acids. Looked up from germline, CDR1 is MNHNS and CDR2 is SASEGT. CDR3 protein: CASSEGPAGSKNIQYF. The CDR3, as DNA: TGTGCCAGCAGTGAAGGGCCAGCGGGAAGCAAAAACATTCAGTACTTC.

The count of this clone is one. The chain links TRBV14 to TRBJ2-2, with D perhaps matching TRBD2 (6 bases). The CDR3 is 16 amino acids. Trimming took off 2 bases at V and 5 bases at J, with 15 bases between the two ends. Germline lookup yields CDR1 SGHDN and CDR2 FVKESK. The CDR3 spells CASSQYSGSYTGELFF. CDR3 bases: TGTGCCAGCAGCCAATACTCCGGGAGTTATACCGGGGAGCTGTTTTTT.